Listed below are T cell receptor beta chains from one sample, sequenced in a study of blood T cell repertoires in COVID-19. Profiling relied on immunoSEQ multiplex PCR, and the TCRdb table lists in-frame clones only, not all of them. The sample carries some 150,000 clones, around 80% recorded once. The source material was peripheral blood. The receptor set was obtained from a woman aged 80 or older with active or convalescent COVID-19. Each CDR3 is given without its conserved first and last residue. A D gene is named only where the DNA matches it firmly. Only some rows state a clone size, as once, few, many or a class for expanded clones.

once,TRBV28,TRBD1,ASSRDRVLQELF
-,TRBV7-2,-,ASSFSGGQPQH
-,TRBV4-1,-,ASSRLGGSPLH
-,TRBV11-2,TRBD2,ASSPRLATSYEQY
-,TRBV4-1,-,ASSQEGGEQETQY
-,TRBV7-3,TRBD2,ASSRSGLGEQY
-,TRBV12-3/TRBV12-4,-,ASTTGLSQPQH
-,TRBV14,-,ASSQDPPGFGETQY
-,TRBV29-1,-,SVASSGANVLT
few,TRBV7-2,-,ASSPGGHTEAF
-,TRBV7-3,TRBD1,ASSSGARGLGEQF
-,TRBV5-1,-,ASSLAVGPGVGTEAF
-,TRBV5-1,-,ASNQGQNSGANVLT
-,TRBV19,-,ASSISGGIDQPQH
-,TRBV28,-,ASSPPERAKGGYT
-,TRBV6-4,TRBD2,ASSLGGSTDTQY
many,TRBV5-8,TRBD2,ASSTRTSGGYEQY
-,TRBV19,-,ASSIARLGYT
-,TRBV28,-,ASLPQNNSPLH
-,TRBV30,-,AWTRGYGNTIY
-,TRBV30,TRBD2,AWSPKRGAKETQY
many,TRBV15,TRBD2,ATSQGLATYQETQY
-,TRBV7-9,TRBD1,ASTIQGTNTEAF
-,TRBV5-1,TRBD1,ASSSTGGEETQY
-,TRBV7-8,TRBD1,ASSPMNRGNGYT
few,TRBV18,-,ASSPPVVGEAF
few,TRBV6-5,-,ASSYFAGISGNTIY
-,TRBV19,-,ASSRSTEAF
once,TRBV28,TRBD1,ASSLTDRGRSKLF
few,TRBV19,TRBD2,ASRPGGGGSGELF
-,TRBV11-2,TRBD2,ASSLRGINEQF
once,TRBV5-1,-,ASSLVPRGMADTQY
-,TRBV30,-,AWRQGSHQPQH
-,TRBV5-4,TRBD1,ASSTGTGGPNTGELF
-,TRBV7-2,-,ASSLGARTSGTEAF
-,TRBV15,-,ATAFEGVMTEAF
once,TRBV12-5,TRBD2,ASGPRGGETDTQY
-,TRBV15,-,ATSRDKGVGENTIY
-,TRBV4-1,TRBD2,ASSHAGGPYEQY
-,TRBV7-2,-,ASSLVRLSEAF
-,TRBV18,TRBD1,ASSPPGQGRNQPQH
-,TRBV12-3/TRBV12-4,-,ASSPWGLEQF
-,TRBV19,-,ASSTPLGHLNTEAF
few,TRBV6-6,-,ASAGGLHQPQH
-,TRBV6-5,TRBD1,ASSYRTGVYEQY
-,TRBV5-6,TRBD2,ASSFFERGGLSEQF
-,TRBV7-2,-,ASSLVQSDTQY
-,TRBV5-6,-,ASSWGRGQPQH
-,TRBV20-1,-,SASNGGVADTQY
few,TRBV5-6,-,ASSLSSPGLNSGNTIY
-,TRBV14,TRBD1,ASSQGQGQGSYEQY
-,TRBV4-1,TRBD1,ASSQTPGTGDGYT
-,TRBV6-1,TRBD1,ASSEGTAPEQY
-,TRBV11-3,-,ASSLNSNEQF
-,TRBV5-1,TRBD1,ASSLAGDRVSQAF